This T cell receptor beta chain was documented in a study of CD8+ T cells in alopecia areata. Once RNA had been extracted, it was reverse transcribed into cDNA to act as the sequencing template. Generated by immunoSEQ multiplex PCR, the TCRdb table keeps only in-frame clones and is missing some. The sample lists 20,000 to 30,000 clones; 50% to 55% were seen once. This CDR3 contains 17 residues. The germline V gene encodes CDR1 SGDLS and CDR2 YYNGEE. The V segment lost 4 bases and the J segment 5 bases; nucleotides outside the gene matches: 15. Sequences were obtained from NKG2D-high CD8+ T cells sorted from blood. The genes are TRBV9 and TRBJ2-1; 7 positions match TRBD2. This sequence was found in a human donor with alopecia areata. CDR3 nucleotides: TGTGCCAGCAGCCGGTCCGGCCGGACTAGAGGCGACAATGAGCAGTTCTTC. Translation: CASSRSGRTRGDNEQFF.